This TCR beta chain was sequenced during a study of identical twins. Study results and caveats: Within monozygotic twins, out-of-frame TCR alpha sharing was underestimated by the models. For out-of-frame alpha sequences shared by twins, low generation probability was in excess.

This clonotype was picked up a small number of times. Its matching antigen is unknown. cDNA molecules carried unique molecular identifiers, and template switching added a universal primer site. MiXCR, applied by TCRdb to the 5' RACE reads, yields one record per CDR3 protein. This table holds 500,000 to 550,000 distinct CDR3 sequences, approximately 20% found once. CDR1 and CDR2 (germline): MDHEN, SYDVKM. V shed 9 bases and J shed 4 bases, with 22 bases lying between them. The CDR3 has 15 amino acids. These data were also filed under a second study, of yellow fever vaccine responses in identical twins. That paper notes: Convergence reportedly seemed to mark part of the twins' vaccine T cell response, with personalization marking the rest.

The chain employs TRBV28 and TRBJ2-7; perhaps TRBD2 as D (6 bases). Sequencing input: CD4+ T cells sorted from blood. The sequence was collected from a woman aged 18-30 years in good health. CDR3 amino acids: CASKAGGAGLYEQYF. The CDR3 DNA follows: TGTGCCAGTAAGGCTGGCGGGGCGGGCCTTTACGAGCAGTACTTC.